A selection of T cell receptor beta chains follows, all from one sample in a study of beta chain features in type 1 diabetes. TCRdb's table, derived via immunoSEQ multiplex PCR, lists solely in-frame clones and lacks some. In the table there are a few hundred thousand clones, roughly 13% of which are singletons. The material sequenced was naive CD4+ T cells from blood. These TCRs come from a woman between 18 and 30 years old with type 1 diabetes. The CDR3 runs from the conserved cysteine through the conserved F or W. D genes are given only for firm matches. The listing skips clone size in some rows; elsewhere it reads once, few, many or a size class.

.	TRBV7-9	TRBD1	TRBJ2-7	CASSLTTGTGGREQYF	TGTGCCAGCAGCTTAACCACCGGGACAGGGGGTCGCGAGCAGTACTTC
.	TRBV5-1	TRBD2	TRBJ2-5	CASSPRQITSGSGETQYF	TGCGCCAGCAGCCCCCGGCAAATAACTAGCGGGAGCGGCGAGACCCAGTACTTC
.	TRBV11-2	.	TRBJ2-1	CASSLEGVAEYNEQFF	TGTGCCAGCAGCTTAGAGGGAGTAGCGGAGTACAATGAGCAGTTCTTC
.	TRBV5-1	TRBD1	TRBJ2-7	CASSLAAGTGFSYEQYF	TGCGCCAGCAGCTTGGCGGCCGGGACAGGGTTTTCCTACGAGCAGTACTTC
few	TRBV9	TRBD1	TRBJ2-1	CASSVGGTDNEQFF	TGTGCCAGCAGCGTAGGAGGGACAGACAATGAGCAGTTCTTC
few	TRBV5-1	.	TRBJ2-2	CASSLAVPFTGELFF	TGCGCCAGCAGCTTGGCCGTCCCTTTCACCGGGGAGCTGTTTTTT
few	TRBV9	TRBD2	TRBJ2-1	CASSVGTSGIKGEQFF	TGTGCCAGCAGCGTAGGGACTAGCGGGATTAAGGGTGAGCAGTTCTTC
.	TRBV6-6	.	TRBJ1-5	CASSRDGNQPQHF	TGTGCCAGCAGTCGCGATGGCAATCAGCCCCAGCATTTT
few	TRBV29-1	.	TRBJ2-1	CSVSDNEQFF	TGCAGCGTTTCGGACAATGAGCAGTTCTTC
.	TRBV19	TRBD1	TRBJ2-1	CASGQGINEQFF	TGTGCCTCGGGACAGGGGATTAATGAGCAGTTCTTC
.	TRBV7-2	.	TRBJ1-1	CASSSYRATEAFF	TGTGCCAGCTCATCGTACAGGGCCACTGAAGCTTTCTTT
few	TRBV2	TRBD1	TRBJ1-2	CASRGTGLYGYTF	TGTGCCAGCAGGGGGACAGGCCTCTATGGCTACACCTTC
.	TRBV6-5	TRBD1	TRBJ2-5	CASRTDRKRGQYF	TGTGCCAGCAGGACGGACAGGAAGAGAGGCCAGTACTTC
.	TRBV11-2	.	TRBJ2-2	CASRPVRGVFANTGELFF	TGTGCCAGCAGACCCGTAAGGGGCGTGTTTGCGAACACCGGGGAGCTGTTTTTT
.	TRBV5-6	.	TRBJ1-1	CASSLSSGGTEAFF	TGTGCCAGCAGCTTGTCGAGCGGAGGCACTGAAGCTTTCTTT
.	TRBV28	TRBD1	TRBJ2-4	CASSLTGFQNIQYF	TGTGCCAGCAGTTTGACAGGGTTTCAAAACATTCAGTACTTC
few	TRBV5-4	.	TRBJ1-4	CASSLSAGRSEKLFF	TGTGCCAGCAGCTTGTCCGCAGGGAGGAGTGAAAAACTGTTTTTT
.	TRBV12-5	.	TRBJ2-5	CASGPGEETQYF	TGTGCTAGTGGACCCGGGGAGGAGACCCAGTACTTC
few	TRBV18	.	TRBJ1-1	CASSRLRENTEAFF	TGTGCCAGCTCGCGGCTCAGGGAAAACACTGAAGCTTTCTTT
once	TRBV18	.	TRBJ2-1	CASSPSSYNEQFF	TGTGCCAGCTCACCTAGCTCCTACAATGAGCAGTTCTTC
.	TRBV30	.	TRBJ1-2	CAGWGGYYGYTF	TGTGCCGGTTGGGGGGGCTACTATGGCTACACCTTC
few	TRBV5-6	.	TRBJ1-2	CASMTRGAAGYTF	TGTGCCAGCATGACGCGGGGGGCGGCCGGCTACACCTTC
few	TRBV5-1	.	TRBJ2-5	CASSVGQTQETQYF	TGCGCCAGCAGCGTAGGACAGACCCAAGAGACCCAGTACTTC
few	TRBV2	TRBD1	TRBJ2-7	CASRTGGRYEQYF	TGTGCCAGCAGGACAGGGGGCCGGTACGAGCAGTACTTC
.	TRBV7-3	TRBD2	TRBJ2-3	CASSLDSGRADTQYF	TGTGCCAGCAGCTTGGATAGCGGGAGGGCAGATACGCAGTATTTT
.	TRBV27	.	TRBJ2-7	CASRARGPVGAYEQYF	TGTGCCAGCAGAGCCAGGGGCCCAGTTGGGGCCTACGAGCAGTACTTC
few	TRBV4-3	TRBD1	TRBJ1-2	CASSHAQGDGYTF	TGCGCCAGCAGCCACGCTCAGGGGGATGGCTACACCTTC
few	TRBV12-5	.	TRBJ2-5	CASGLVLTTQETQYF	TGTGCTAGTGGTTTGGTACTGACTACCCAAGAGACCCAGTACTTC
.	TRBV18	TRBD2	TRBJ2-1	CASSPPLAGVFANEQFF	TGTGCCAGCTCACCACCGTTGGCGGGAGTGTTCGCCAATGAGCAGTTCTTC
.	TRBV27	TRBD2	TRBJ2-1	CASSLQGLATEYLSYNEQFF	TGTGCCAGCAGTTTACAGGGACTAGCGACTGAGTACCTCTCCTACAATGAGCAGTTCTTC
.	TRBV19	.	TRBJ2-5	CATKRWRDDETQYF	TGTGCCACTAAGAGGTGGCGGGACGATGAGACCCAGTACTTC